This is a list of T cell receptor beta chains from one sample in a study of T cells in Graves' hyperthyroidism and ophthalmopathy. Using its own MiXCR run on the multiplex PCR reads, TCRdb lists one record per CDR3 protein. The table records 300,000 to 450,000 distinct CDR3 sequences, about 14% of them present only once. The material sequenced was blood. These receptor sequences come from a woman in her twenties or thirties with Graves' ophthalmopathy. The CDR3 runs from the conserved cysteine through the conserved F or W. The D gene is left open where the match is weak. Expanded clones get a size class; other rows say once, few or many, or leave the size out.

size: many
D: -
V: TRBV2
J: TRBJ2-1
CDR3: CASSRTAALGNEQFF
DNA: TGTGCCAGCAGTCGGACAGCCGCGTTGGGAAATGAGCAGTTCTTC

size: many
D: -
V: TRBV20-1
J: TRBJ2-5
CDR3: CSARKRGGRFQETQYF
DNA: TGCAGTGCTAGAAAGAGAGGGGGAAGATTCCAAGAGACCCAGTACTTC

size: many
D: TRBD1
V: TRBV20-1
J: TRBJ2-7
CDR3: CSARDRGQESYEQYF
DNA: TGCAGTGCTAGAGATAGGGGACAGGAGTCCTACGAGCAGTACTTC

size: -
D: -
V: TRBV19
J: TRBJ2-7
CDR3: CASSGYPQGAYEQYF
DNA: TGTGCCAGTAGTGGGTACCCACAAGGGGCCTACGAGCAGTACTTC

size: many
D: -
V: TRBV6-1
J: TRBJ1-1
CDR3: CASNAVLMNTEAFF
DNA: TGTGCCAGCAATGCCGTGCTCATGAACACTGAAGCTTTCTTT

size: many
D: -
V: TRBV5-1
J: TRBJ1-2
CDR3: CASSWGDGAFNYGYTF
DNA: TGCGCCAGCAGCTGGGGGGACGGTGCCTTTAACTATGGCTACACCTTC

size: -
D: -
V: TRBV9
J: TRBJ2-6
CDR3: CASSHFGFSGANVLTF
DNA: TGTGCCAGCAGCCACTTCGGGTTCTCTGGGGCCAACGTCCTGACTTTC

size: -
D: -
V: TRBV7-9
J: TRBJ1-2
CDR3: CASSLGGVYGYTF
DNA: TGTGCCAGCAGCTTAGGAGGGGTCTATGGCTACACCTTC

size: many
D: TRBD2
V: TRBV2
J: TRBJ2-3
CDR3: CASRLAGGLGEGDTQYF
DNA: TGTGCCAGCAGACTAGCGGGGGGGCTCGGAGAGGGAGATACGCAGTATTTT

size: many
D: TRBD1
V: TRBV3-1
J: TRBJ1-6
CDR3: CASSDREFSPLHF
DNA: TGTGCCAGTTCGGACAGGGAATTCTCACCCCTCCACTTT

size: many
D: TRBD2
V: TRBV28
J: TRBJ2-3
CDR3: CASSLYSGVSTDTQYF
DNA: TGTGCCAGCAGTTTATATAGCGGGGTTAGCACAGATACGCAGTATTTT

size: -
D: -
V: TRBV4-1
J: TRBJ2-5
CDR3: CASSQVRLETQYF
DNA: TGCGCCAGCAGCCAAGTCAGGTTGGAGACCCAGTACTTC

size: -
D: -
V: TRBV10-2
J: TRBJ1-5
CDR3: CASPPLYWTYSNQPQHF
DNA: TGCGCCAGCCCTCCTCTATACTGGACATATAGCAATCAGCCCCAGCATTTT

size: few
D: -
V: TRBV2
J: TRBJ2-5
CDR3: CASPAGAGETQYF
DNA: TGTGCCAGCCCTGCCGGGGCGGGGGAGACCCAGTACTTC

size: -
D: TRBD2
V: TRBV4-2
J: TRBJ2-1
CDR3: CASSHPGLAGSSYNEQFF
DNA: TGTGCCAGCAGCCACCCGGGACTAGCGGGTTCCTCCTACAATGAGCAGTTCTTC

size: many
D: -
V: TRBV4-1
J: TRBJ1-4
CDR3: CASSQLSDREKLFF
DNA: TGCGCCAGCAGCCAATTGAGCGACCGTGAAAAACTGTTTTTT

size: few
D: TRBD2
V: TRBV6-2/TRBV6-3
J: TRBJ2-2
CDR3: CASRALAGGAANTGELFF
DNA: TGTGCCAGCAGAGCCCTAGCGGGGGGGGCCGCGAACACCGGGGAGCTGTTTTTT

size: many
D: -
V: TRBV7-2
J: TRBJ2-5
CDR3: CASSLGSGFETQYF
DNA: TGTGCCAGCAGCTTAGGCTCAGGGTTTGAGACCCAGTACTTC

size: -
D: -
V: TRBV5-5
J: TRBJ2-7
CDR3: CASKSGGNQQYF
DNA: TGTGCCAGCAAGTCTGGGGGTAACCAGCAGTACTTC

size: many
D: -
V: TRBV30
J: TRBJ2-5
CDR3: CAWRPQGGQETQYF
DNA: TGTGCCTGGAGGCCACAGGGAGGGCAAGAGACCCAGTACTTC

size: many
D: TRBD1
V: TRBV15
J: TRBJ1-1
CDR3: CATSRQQGGDTEAFF
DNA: TGTGCCACCAGCAGACAACAGGGGGGGGACACTGAAGCTTTCTTT

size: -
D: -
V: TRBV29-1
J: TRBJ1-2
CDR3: CSVLRGANYGYTF
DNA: TGCAGCGTCCTGAGGGGAGCTAACTATGGCTACACCTTC

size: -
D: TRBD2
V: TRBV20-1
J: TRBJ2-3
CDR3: CSAKGLAGAGGSDTQYF
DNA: TGCAGTGCTAAGGGACTAGCGGGGGCCGGGGGGTCTGATACGCAGTATTTT

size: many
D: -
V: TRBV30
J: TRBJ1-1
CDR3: CAWSFAANTEAFF
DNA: TGTGCCTGGAGTTTCGCGGCGAACACTGAAGCTTTCTTT

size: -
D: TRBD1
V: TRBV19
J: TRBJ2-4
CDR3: CASSTPVGQGAKNIQYF
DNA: TGTGCCAGTAGTACCCCCGTGGGACAGGGAGCCAAAAACATTCAGTACTTC

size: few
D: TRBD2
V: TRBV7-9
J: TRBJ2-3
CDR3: CASSPRLATDTQYF
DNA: TGTGCCAGCAGCCCGCGACTAGCAACAGATACGCAGTATTTT

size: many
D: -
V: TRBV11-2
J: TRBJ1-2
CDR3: CASSISGAEFTF
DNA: TGTGCCAGCAGTATCTCGGGGGCCGAGTTCACCTTC

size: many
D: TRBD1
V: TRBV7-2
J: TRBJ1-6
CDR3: CASSLKDRGRSDSPLHF
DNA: TGTGCCAGCAGCTTAAAAGACAGGGGGCGGAGTGATTCACCCCTCCACTTT

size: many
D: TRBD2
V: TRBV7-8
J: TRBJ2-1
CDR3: CASSPRLAGRSYNEQFF
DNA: TGTGCCAGCAGCCCCAGACTAGCGGGACGTTCCTACAATGAGCAGTTCTTC

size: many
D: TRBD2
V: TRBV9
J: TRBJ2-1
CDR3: CASSADRGLGYNEQFF
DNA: TGTGCCAGCAGCGCAGACCGGGGACTAGGCTACAATGAGCAGTTCTTC

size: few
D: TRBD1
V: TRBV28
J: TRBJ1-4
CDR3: CASSTPTGGKEKLFF
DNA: TGTGCCAGCAGTACCCCGACAGGGGGCAAAGAAAAACTGTTTTTT

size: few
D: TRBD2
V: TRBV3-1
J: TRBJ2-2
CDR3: CASSQVWRGANTGELFF
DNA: TGTGCCAGCAGCCAAGTATGGCGGGGGGCTAACACCGGGGAGCTGTTTTTT